The 29 T cell receptor beta chains in this list originate from one sample, sequenced in a study of blood T cell repertoires in COVID-19. Using immunoSEQ multiplex PCR, the repertoire was profiled, and TCRdb retains in-frame clones only, with some absent. The sample includes fewer than 85,000 clones, around 80% of them seen just once. The specimen sequenced was peripheral blood. Receptors originate from a woman older than 75 with active or convalescent COVID-19.

This clone was recorded once. The V call is TRBV4-1, the J call TRBJ1-4; tentatively, D is TRBD1 (5 bases). This CDR3 is 16 amino acids long. The V gene's germline CDR1 is MGHRA and CDR2 YSYEKL. Deletions cut 3 bases from V and 4 bases from J, with 15 bases between. The CDR3 region is CASSQARQNYNEKLFF. DNA of the CDR3: TGCGCCAGCAGCCAGGCTAGACAGAACTATAATGAAAAACTGTTTTTT.

Note on this clone: An end of the junction differs from the germline gene, which may be a read error. The sample contains more than one DNA sequence encoding this CDR3. This chain links TRBV30 with TRBJ1-6, with 8 bases fitting TRBD1. The germline gives CDR1 GTSNPN, CDR2 SVGIG (reference sequence). The CDR3 length is 15 residues. In DNA, the CDR3 is TGTGCCTGGAGATCGTCGGACAGGGTAAACTCACCCCTCCATTTT. Translated, it gives CAWRSSDRVNSPLHF.

This sequence joins TRBV7-2 and TRBJ2-5, with TRBD2 as a possible D gene (6 bases). CDR1 is SGHTA and CDR2 is FQGNSA in the germline V gene. The V and J ends lost 6 bases and 4 bases respectively, with 15 bases between them. The CDR3 sequence is 14 residues long. CDR3 DNA sequence: TGTGCCAGCAGGCCCGGCGGGATTCCAGAGACCCAGTACTTC. Translating it yields CASRPGGIPETQYF. Combining the CDR3 with reference TRBV7-2 and TRBJ2-5 gives the whole variable domain GAGVSQSPSNKVTEKGKDVELRCDPISGHTALYWYRQSLGQGLEFLIYFQGNSAPDKSGLPSDRFSAERTGGSVSTLTIQRTQQEDSAVYLCASRPGGIPETQYFGPGTRLLVL.

The chain combines TRBV3-1 (or the pseudogene TRBV3-2) with TRBJ2-2; no clear D. V was trimmed by 1 base and J by 5 bases, leaving 5 bases between them. Germline-derived CDR1 and CDR2 are LGHDT and YNNKEL (reference sequence). This CDR3 comprises 13 residues. CDR3 nucleotide sequence: TGTGCCAGCAGCCAAGCGGGTACCGGGGAGCTGTTTTTT. Protein: CASSQAGTGELFF.

The CDR3 is CASSFGTSGAPYEQYF. CDR3 nucleotides: TGTGCCAGCAGCTTTGGGACTAGCGGGGCGCCCTACGAGCAGTACTTC. This chain uses TRBV11-2 with TRBJ2-7; TRBD2 aligns across 13 bases. This CDR3 spans 16 amino acids. CDR1 and CDR2 from the germline V gene are SGHAT and FQNNGV. V shed 3 bases, J shed 2 bases, and the junction held 4 bases outside the gene matches.

The chain links TRBV6-5 to TRBJ2-7; 8 bases are shared with TRBD1. CDR1 is MNHEY and CDR2 is SVGAGI in the germline V gene. The CDR3 covers 15 residues. The V gene end was trimmed by 6 bases and the J gene end by 7 bases; junction bases not matched to a gene: 14. The DNA of the CDR3 is TGTGCCAGCAGCTACGGACAGGGCCCCCTGAGGGAGCAGTACTTC. This translates into CASSYGQGPLREQYF.

The chain recombines TRBV27 with TRBJ1-5; 9 nucleotides align to TRBD1. This CDR3 is 13 amino acids long. The V segment lost 6 bases and the J segment 6 bases; nucleotides outside the gene matches: 3. The germline gives CDR1 MNHEY, CDR2 SMNVEV (reference sequence). In DNA, the CDR3 is TGTGCCAGCAGCCGGGACAGGGTTCAGCCCCAGCATTTT. Residues: CASSRDRVQPQHF.

This clone was seen a few times. This sequence joins TRBV19 and TRBJ1-5; 9 positions agree with TRBD1. V was pared by 4 bases and J by 0 bases, with 16 bases of the junction left unmatched. Germline V gene lookup returns CDR1 LNHDA and CDR2 SQIVND (reference sequence). The CDR3 sequence is 20 residues long. The CDR3 DNA reads as TGTGCCAGTAGTAGAGTCAACAGGGGGCCGGAGAGTTATAGCAATCAGCCCCAGCATTTT. Translating gives CASSRVNRGPESYSNQPQHF.

This clone was picked up a small number of times. The V call is TRBV14, the J call TRBJ1-1; the match to TRBD1 covers 7 bases. Germline V lookup: CDR1 SGHDN, CDR2 FVKESK. Trimming at V came to 1 base and at J to 5 bases, leaving 13 bases not matched to a gene. The CDR3 contains 17 residues. The CDR3 sequence is CASSQVNLRQGRTEAFF. The CDR3 region has the DNA TGTGCCAGCAGCCAAGTAAATTTGAGACAGGGTAGGACTGAAGCTTTCTTT.

The rearrangement joins TRBV12-3 or TRBV12-4 to TRBJ1-4; 8 nucleotides align to TRBD1. CDR3 length: 13 amino acids. Germline trimming cut 5 bases from V and 8 bases from J; bases unmatched to any gene: 4. The CDR3 reads CASSNRGIEKLFF. CDR3 nucleotides: TGTGCCAGCAGTAACAGGGGGATCGAAAAACTGTTTTTT.

The rearrangement links TRBV12-3 or TRBV12-4 to TRBJ2-3; the D gene is possibly TRBD2 (5 bases). Trimming removed 7 bases at V and 2 bases at J, with 10 bases between. The CDR3 runs 13 residues. The CDR3 nucleotides read TGTGCCAGCACCTTGACTAACACAGATACGCAGTATTTT. Its translation: CASTLTNTDTQYF.

V and J are TRBV4-1 and TRBJ1-2; D is unresolved. V lost 2 bases to trimming and J lost 4 bases, with 23 bases between them. There are 18 residues in the CDR3. Germline V gene data show CDR1 as MGHRA and CDR2 as YSYEKL. The CDR3 sequence: CASSQTALQEKYLYGYTF. The CDR3 coding sequence is TGCGCCAGCAGCCAAACAGCCTTGCAGGAAAAATACCTCTATGGCTACACCTTC.

The chain employs TRBV7-2 and TRBJ1-5, with a possible D match to TRBD1 (6 bases). The CDR3 consists of 14 residues. Germline CDR1 and CDR2: SGHTA and FQGNSA. Trimming removed 2 bases from V and 2 bases from J, with 7 bases in between. This chain's CDR3 is CASSLQGRNQPQHF. The DNA for the CDR3 is TGTGCCAGCAGCTTACAGGGGCGCAATCAGCCCCAGCATTTT.

This clone has only a few counts. The chain combines TRBV7-2 with TRBJ1-2, with 7 bases matching TRBD1. The V segment lost 6 bases and the J segment 6 bases; nucleotides outside the gene matches: 10. The CDR3 has 14 residues. Germline loops: CDR1 SGHTA, CDR2 FQGNSA. In DNA, the CDR3 is TGTGCCAGCAGTAGTAACACAGGGGTGAATGGCTACACCTTC. Its protein is CASSSNTGVNGYTF.

The V gene is TRBV6-6, the J gene TRBJ1-4; possible D gene TRBD1, 6 bases. The CDR3 is 16 residues long. The germline V and J ends were trimmed by 0 bases and 1 base, with 9 bases remaining between them. Germline V gene sequence: CDR1 MNHNY, CDR2 SVGAGI (reference sequence). The CDR3 here is CASSYSSRGTNEKLFF. The CDR3 DNA sequence: TGTGCCAGCAGTTACTCGAGCAGGGGAACTAATGAAAAACTGTTTTTT.

The chain employs TRBV10-1 and TRBJ1-4; 7 nucleotides line up with TRBD1. Germline lookup yields CDR1 WNHNN and CDR2 SYGVQD (reference sequence). V lost 6 bases and J lost 7; bases outside the gene matches: 8. CDR3 length equals 14 residues. The CDR3 region has the DNA TGCGCCAGCAGCCCGAGGGGGCAAACTGAAAAACTGTTTTTT. Its protein is CASSPRGQTEKLFF.

V and J are TRBV6-5 and TRBJ1-4; TRBD1 might be the D (5 bases). From germline, CDR1 is MNHEY and CDR2 SVGAGI. The CDR3 is 13 residues long. V lost 6 bases, J lost 1 base, and 6 bases lay in between. CDR3 sequence reads: CASRDRTNEKLFF. In DNA form, the CDR3 reads TGTGCCAGCAGAGACAGAACTAATGAAAAACTGTTTTTT.

In its sample, this clone was seen many times. The CDR3 reads CASSPDLIAGYEQYF. In DNA form, the CDR3 reads TGTGCCAGCAGCCCCGACCTGATAGCCGGTTACGAGCAGTACTTC. J is TRBJ2-7 and V is TRBV3-1 (or the pseudogene TRBV3-2); D not certain. The CDR3 extends over 15 amino acids. In germline, CDR1 is LGHDT, CDR2 YNNKEL (reference sequence). V shed 4 bases and J shed 4 bases, with 17 bases lying between them.

V usage is TRBV21-1 and J usage is TRBJ1-6; the table's TRBD1 call for D was not verified on the DNA. TRBV21-1 is shown as a pseudogene. The CDR3 runs to 20 residues. The CDR3 DNA reads as TGTGCCAGCAGCAGGAGGAACAGGGGAGCCACCGGTCGGGCGAATTCACCCCTCCACTTT. Protein product: CASSRRNRGATGRANSPLHF.

The chain couples TRBV6-5 to TRBJ1-2; the match to TRBD1 covers 9 bases. The trim removed 2 bases at V and 8 bases at J, leaving 9 bases unmatched. Germline loops: CDR1 MNHEY, CDR2 SVGAGI. The CDR3 is 15 amino acids. The DNA for the CDR3 is TGTGCCAGCAGTTACGAAGGGACAGGGTTGAGCGGCTACACCTTC. This gives the protein CASSYEGTGLSGYTF.

The chain is built from TRBV5-6 and TRBJ2-2, with TRBD2 identical over 11 bases. The CDR3 is made up of 17 amino acids. CDR1 is SGHDT, CDR2 YYEEEE, per germline. The trim removed 4 bases at V and 4 bases at J, leaving 9 bases unmatched. In nucleotides, the CDR3 is TGTGCCAGCAGCACCCTTTGGCTAGCGGGGGGCACCGGGGAGCTGTTTTTT. Protein: CASSTLWLAGGTGELFF.

The chain joins TRBV2 to TRBJ1-1; 9 nucleotides match TRBD1. The V segment lost 8 bases and the J segment 1 base; nucleotides outside the gene matches: 8. The CDR3 has 15 residues. Germline CDR1 and CDR2: SNHLY and FYNNEI. CDR3 DNA: TGTGCCAGCGACGCTGAGGGACAGGGGAACACTGAAGCTTTCTTT. This sequence encodes CASDAEGQGNTEAFF.

This chain connects TRBV5-6 to TRBJ1-1, with unresolved D. CDR3 length: 13 amino acids. Trimming cost V 4 bases and J 4 bases, with 11 bases left between them. CDR1 SGHDT and CDR2 YYEEEE come from the germline V gene. The CDR3 reads CASSPRPGTEAFF. CDR3 nucleotide sequence: TGTGCCAGCAGCCCCAGACCGGGCACTGAAGCTTTCTTT.

V and J are TRBV14 and TRBJ1-2; D is unclear. The CDR3 runs 14 residues. Germline V gives CDR1 SGHDN, CDR2 FVKESK. V gave up 1 base and J gave up 5 bases, with 11 bases separating them. CDR3 residues: CASSQGGGNYGYTF. The CDR3, as DNA: TGTGCCAGCAGCCAAGGAGGCGGAAATTATGGCTACACCTTC. The full variable domain, rest sourced from reference TRBV14 and TRBJ1-2, is EAGVTQFPSHSVIEKGQTVTLRCDPISGHDNLYWYRRVMGKEIKFLLHFVKESKQDESGMPNNRFLAERTGGTYSTLKVQPAELEDSGVYFCASSQGGGNYGYTFGSGTRLTVV.

This chain connects TRBV9 to TRBJ2-2; 7 bases align to TRBD1. Trimming cost V 0 bases and J 1 base; bases outside gene matches: 3. CDR1 and CDR2 from the germline V gene are SGDLS and YYNGEE. CDR3 size: 16 residues. As DNA, the CDR3 is TGTGCCAGCAGCGTAGCGGGGACAGTGAACACCGGGGAGCTGTTTTTT. Residues: CASSVAGTVNTGELFF.

V and J are TRBV4-1 and TRBJ1-4, with 8 bases lining up with TRBD1. Germline loops: CDR1 MGHRA, CDR2 YSYEKL. V trimming: 4 bases; J trimming: 10 bases; junction bases outside the gene matches: 11. This CDR3 comprises 15 residues. CDR3 residues: CASSPGQGGFGKLFF. The CDR3 DNA is TGCGCCAGCAGCCCCGGACAGGGCGGGTTCGGAAAACTGTTTTTT.

This chain links TRBV30 with TRBJ2-1; 8 bases align to TRBD2. The junction had 6 bases not matched to a gene; V was cut back by 5 bases and J by 3 bases. Germline lookup yields CDR1 GTSNPN and CDR2 SVGIG (reference sequence). This CDR3 spans 14 amino acids. The CDR3 coding sequence is TGTGCCTGGGATACTAGCGGCAACTACAATGAGCAGTTCTTC. Amino acids: CAWDTSGNYNEQFF.

This clone was observed a few times. J is TRBJ2-1 and V is TRBV4-3; the D gene is possibly TRBD1 (5 bases). Per the germline V gene, CDR1 is LGHNA and CDR2 is YSLEER. The CDR3 has 18 residues. Deletions cut 1 base from V and 0 bases from J, with 16 bases between. The CDR3 region is CASSQVAGPSSSYNEQFF. The CDR3 DNA is TGCGCCAGCAGCCAAGTGGCAGGGCCAAGCAGCTCCTACAATGAGCAGTTCTTC.

This clone appeared a few times. The gene calls are TRBV6-6 and TRBJ1-1; D unresolved. The germline gives CDR1 MNHNY, CDR2 SVGAGI (reference sequence). Trimming stripped 9 bases from V and 6 bases from J, with 17 bases between. The CDR3 spans 13 residues. CDR3 nucleotides: TGTGCCAGTAAACCTTCCTTGAGCGCTGAAGCTTTCTTT. Protein product: CASKPSLSAEAFF.